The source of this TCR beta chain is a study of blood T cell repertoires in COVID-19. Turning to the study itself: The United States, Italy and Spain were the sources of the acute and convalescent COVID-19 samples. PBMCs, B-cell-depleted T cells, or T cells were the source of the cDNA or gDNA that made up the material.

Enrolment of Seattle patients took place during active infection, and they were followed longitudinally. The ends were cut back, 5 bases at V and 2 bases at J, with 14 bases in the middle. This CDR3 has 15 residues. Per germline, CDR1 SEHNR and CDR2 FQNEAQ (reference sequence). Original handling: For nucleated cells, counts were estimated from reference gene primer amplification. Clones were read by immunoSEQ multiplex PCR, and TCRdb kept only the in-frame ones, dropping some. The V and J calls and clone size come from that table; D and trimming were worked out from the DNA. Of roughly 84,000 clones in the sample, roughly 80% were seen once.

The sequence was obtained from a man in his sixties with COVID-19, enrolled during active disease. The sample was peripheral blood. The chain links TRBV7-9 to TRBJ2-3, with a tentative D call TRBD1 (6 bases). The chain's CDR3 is CASSAYDRYTDTQYF. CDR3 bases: TGTGCCAGCAGCGCCTACGACAGGTACACAGATACGCAGTATTTT.